This T cell receptor (beta chain) was recovered during a study of T cell repertoires in cytomegalovirus infection. Overall study context: CMV infection and matching HLA type were both indicated by public TCR beta signatures. Study-level findings and limits: CMV carriers having the relevant HLA were flagged by cumulative public TCR beta family frequency.

Per the germline V gene, CDR1 is MNHEY and CDR2 is SVGAGI. J lost 4 bases, V lost 5 bases, and 5 bases had no gene match. CDR3 length: 14 amino acids. This clonotype was counted many times. Antigen specificity is unknown. TCRdb processed the reads anew with MiXCR; each CDR3 protein has one entry. Of 560,000 or so distinct CDR3 sequences in the sample, approximately 15% were seen once. The clonotype originates from a human donor in good health (CMV status not recorded). Some clones in this sample may be carry-over from other donors' samples. The chain uses TRBV6-5 and TRBJ1-1, with 9 bases that match TRBD1. The sample was CD8+ T cells from PBMCs. The CDR3 spells CASSGTGWATEAFF. As DNA, the CDR3 is TGTGCCAGCAGTGGGACAGGGTGGGCCACTGAAGCTTTCTTT.